This T cell receptor (beta chain) originates from a study of identifying expanded T cells in peripheral blood. Collection occurred without any documented infections or immune events in donors. Here immunoSEQ multiplex PCR was the method, and the copy in TCRdb shows in-frame clones only, minus some. The sample carries more than 55,000 clones, about 90% recorded once. Trimming took 2 bases from V and 2 from J; bases not matched to a gene: 6. The CDR3 covers 15 residues. Germline V lookup: CDR1 GTSNPN, CDR2 SVGIG (reference sequence). Input material: blood. This rearrangement joins TRBV30 to TRBJ1-5, with 7 bases identical to TRBD1. This receptor was obtained from a person aged 18 to 70 in good health. In nucleotides, the CDR3 is TGTGCCTGGAGTTTAGGGGGCGACGGCAATCAGCCCCAGCATTTT. This translates into CAWSLGGDGNQPQHF.